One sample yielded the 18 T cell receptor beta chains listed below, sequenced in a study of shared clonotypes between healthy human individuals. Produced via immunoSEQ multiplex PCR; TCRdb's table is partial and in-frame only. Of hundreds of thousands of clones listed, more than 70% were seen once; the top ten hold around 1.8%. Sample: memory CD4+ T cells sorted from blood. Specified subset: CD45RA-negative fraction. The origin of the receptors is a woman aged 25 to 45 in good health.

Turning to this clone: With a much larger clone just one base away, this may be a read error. The chain's CDR3 is CASSLGEWETQYF. The CDR3, as DNA: TGTGCCAGCAGCTTAGGGGAGTGGGAGACCCAGTACTTC. V is TRBV7-8 and J is TRBJ2-5, with a possible D match to TRBD2 (5 bases). This CDR3 is built from 13 residues. Germline V lookup: CDR1 SGHVS, CDR2 FQNEAQ. V was clipped by 1 base and J by 5 bases, with 8 bases between them. Using reference TRBV7-8 and TRBJ2-5 for the parts outside the CDR3, the full variable domain is GAGVSQSPRYKVAKRGQDVALRCDPISGHVSLFWYQQALGQGPEFLTYFQNEAQLDKSGLPSDRFFAERPEGSVSTLKIQRTQQEDSAVYLCASSLGEWETQYFGPGTRLLVL.

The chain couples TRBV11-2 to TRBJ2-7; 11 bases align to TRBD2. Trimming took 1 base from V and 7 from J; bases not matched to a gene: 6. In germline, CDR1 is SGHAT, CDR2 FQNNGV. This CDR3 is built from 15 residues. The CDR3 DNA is TGTGCCAGCAGCTTAGTTCTAGCGGGAGGTCTGGAGCAGTACTTC. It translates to CASSLVLAGGLEQYF.

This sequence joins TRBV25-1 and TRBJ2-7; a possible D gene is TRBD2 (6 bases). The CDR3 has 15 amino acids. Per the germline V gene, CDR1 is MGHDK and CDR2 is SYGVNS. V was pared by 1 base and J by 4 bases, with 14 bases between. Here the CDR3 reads CASSEFWGTSYEQYF. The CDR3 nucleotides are TGTGCCAGCAGTGAATTCTGGGGGACTTCTTACGAGCAGTACTTC.

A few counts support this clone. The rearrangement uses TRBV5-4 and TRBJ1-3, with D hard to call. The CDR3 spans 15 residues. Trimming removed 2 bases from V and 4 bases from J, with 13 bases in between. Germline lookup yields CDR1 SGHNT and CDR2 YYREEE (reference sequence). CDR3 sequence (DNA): TGTGCCAGCAGCTTAAGCGGATTAGGAGGAAACACCATATATTTT. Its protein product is CASSLSGLGGNTIYF.

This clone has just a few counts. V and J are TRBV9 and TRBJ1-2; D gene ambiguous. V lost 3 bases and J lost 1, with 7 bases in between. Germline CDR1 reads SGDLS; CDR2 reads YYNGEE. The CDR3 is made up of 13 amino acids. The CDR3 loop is CASSAANNYGYTF. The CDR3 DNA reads TGTGCCAGCAGCGCCGCAAATAACTATGGCTACACCTTC.

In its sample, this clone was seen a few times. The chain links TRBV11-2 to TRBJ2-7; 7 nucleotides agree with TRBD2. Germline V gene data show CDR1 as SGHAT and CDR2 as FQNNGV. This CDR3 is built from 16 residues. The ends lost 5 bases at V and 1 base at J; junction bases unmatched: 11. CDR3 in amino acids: CASSRGSSGLSYEQYF. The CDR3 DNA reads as TGTGCCAGCAGCCGAGGGTCTAGCGGCCTTTCCTACGAGCAGTACTTC.

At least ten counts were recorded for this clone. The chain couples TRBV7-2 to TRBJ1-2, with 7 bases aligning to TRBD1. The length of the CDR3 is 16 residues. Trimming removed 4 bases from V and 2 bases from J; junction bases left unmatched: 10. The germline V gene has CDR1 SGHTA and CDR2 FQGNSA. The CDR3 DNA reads TGTGCCAGCAGCTCCGGGACAGTAATATCCAACTATGGCTACACCTTC. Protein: CASSSGTVISNYGYTF.

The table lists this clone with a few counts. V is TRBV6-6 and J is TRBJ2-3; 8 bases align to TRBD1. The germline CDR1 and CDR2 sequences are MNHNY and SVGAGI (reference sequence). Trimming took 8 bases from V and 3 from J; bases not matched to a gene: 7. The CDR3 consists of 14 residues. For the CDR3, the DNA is TGTGCCAGCCGGAGGACAGGGAGAACAGATACGCAGTATTTT. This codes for CASRRTGRTDTQYF.

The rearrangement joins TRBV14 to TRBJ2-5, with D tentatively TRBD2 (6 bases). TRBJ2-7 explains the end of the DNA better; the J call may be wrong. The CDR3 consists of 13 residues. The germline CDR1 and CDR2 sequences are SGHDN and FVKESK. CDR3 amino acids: CASSGRTFGEQYF. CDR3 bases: TGTGCCAGCAGCGGGAGGACCTTTGGCGAGCAGTACTTC.

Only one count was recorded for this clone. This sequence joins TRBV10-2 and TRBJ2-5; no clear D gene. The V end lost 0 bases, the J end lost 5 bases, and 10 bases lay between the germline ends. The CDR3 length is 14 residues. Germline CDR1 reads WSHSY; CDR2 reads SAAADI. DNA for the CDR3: TGCGCCAGCAGTGAGTCCTGGGGTTCGGAGACCCAGTACTTC. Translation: CASSESWGSETQYF.

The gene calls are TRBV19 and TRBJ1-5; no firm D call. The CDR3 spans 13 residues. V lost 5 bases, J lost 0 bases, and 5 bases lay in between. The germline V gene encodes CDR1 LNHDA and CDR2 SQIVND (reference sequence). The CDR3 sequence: CASSAYSNQPQHF. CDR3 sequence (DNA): TGTGCCAGTAGTGCCTATAGCAATCAGCCCCAGCATTTT. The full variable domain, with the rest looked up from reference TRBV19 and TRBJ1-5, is DGGITQSPKYLFRKEGQNVTLSCEQNLNHDAMYWYRQDPGQGLRLIYYSQIVNDFQKGDIAEGYSVSREKKESFPLTVTSAQKNPTAFYLCASSAYSNQPQHFGDGTRLSIL.

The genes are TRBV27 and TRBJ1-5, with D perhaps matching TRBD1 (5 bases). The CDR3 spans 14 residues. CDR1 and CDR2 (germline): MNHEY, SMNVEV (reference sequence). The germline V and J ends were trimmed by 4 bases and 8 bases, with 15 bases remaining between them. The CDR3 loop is CASSSTAFREPQHF. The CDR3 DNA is TGTGCCAGCAGTTCCACAGCTTTCAGGGAGCCCCAGCATTTT.

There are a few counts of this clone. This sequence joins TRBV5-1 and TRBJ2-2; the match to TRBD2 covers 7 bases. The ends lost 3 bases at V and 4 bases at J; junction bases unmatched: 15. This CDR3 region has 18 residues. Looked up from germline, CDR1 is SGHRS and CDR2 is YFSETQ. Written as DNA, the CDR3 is TGCGCCAGCAGCTCCCTTTGGGGGTGGCGGGAGAGCACCGGGGAGCTGTTTTTT. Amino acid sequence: CASSSLWGWRESTGELFF.

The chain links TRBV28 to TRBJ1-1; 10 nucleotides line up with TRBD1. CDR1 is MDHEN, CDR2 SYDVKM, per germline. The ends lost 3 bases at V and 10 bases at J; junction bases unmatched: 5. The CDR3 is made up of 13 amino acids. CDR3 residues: CASSFRDRGGAFF. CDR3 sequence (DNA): TGTGCCAGCAGTTTTAGGGACAGGGGAGGAGCTTTCTTT.

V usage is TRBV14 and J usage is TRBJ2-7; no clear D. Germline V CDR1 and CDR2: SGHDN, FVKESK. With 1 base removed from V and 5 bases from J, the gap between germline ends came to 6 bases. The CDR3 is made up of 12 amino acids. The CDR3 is CASSQAGHEQYF. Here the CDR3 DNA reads TGTGCCAGCAGCCAAGCAGGCCACGAGCAGTACTTC.

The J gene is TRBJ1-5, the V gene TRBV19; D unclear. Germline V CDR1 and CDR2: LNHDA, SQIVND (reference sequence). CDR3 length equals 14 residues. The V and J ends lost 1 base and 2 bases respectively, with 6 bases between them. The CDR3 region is CASSIVRGNQPQHF. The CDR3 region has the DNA TGTGCCAGTAGTATAGTGAGGGGCAATCAGCCCCAGCATTTT.

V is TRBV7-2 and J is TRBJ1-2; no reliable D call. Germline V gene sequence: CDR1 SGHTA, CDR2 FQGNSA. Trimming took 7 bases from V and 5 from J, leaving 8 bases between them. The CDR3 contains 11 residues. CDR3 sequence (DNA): TGTGCCAGCACCCCGGGGTATGGCTACACCTTC. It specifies CASTPGYGYTF.

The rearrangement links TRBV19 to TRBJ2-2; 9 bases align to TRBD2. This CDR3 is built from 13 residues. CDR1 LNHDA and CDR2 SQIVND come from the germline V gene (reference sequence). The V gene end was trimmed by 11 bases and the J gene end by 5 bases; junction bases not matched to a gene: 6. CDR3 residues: CAVSGSGTGELFF. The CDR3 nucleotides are TGTGCCGTTAGCGGGAGTGGGACCGGGGAGCTGTTTTTT.